This paragraph covers one T cell receptor beta chain sequence. This sample was taken from a study of blood T cell repertoires in COVID-19. Authors' analysis steps: Researchers report that nucleated cell counts were estimated from reference gene primer amplification. Using immunoSEQ multiplex PCR, the repertoire was profiled, and TCRdb retains in-frame clones only, with some absent. The D gene and trimming were derived from the DNA, and the V and J assignments and clone size from that table. Among 150,000 to 200,000 clones listed, around three quarters were seen once. Trimming pared 0 bases from V and 7 bases from J, leaving 16 bases between. CDR1 is LNHNV and CDR2 is YYDKDF in the germline V gene (reference sequence). The CDR3 length is 15 residues.

The sequenced material came from peripheral blood. This sequence joins TRBV15 and TRBJ2-7; tentatively, D is TRBD1 (5 bases). This sequence originates from a man aged 55 to 69 with active or convalescent COVID-19. In DNA, the CDR3 is TGTGCCACCAGCAGAGACAGGGCTCGTCGGTGGGAGCAGTACTTC. Its translation: CATSRDRARRWEQYF.